A selection of T cell receptor beta chains follows, all from one sample in a study of blood T cell repertoires in COVID-19. Here immunoSEQ multiplex PCR was the method, and the copy in TCRdb shows in-frame clones only, minus some. The table lists roughly 120,000 clones, around nine tenths of them singletons. Sequencing was done on a sample of peripheral blood. Receptor source: a man in his forties or fifties with COVID-19, enrolled during active disease. Both conserved end residues are part of each CDR3. Each record gives: V gene, D gene, clone size, J gene, CDR3 DNA, CDR3 protein. The D gene is left open where the match is weak. Rows may omit the clone size; those that give it use once, few, many or a size class.

V gene: TRBV18
D gene: TRBD2
clone size: -
J gene: TRBJ2-3
CDR3 DNA: TGTGCCAGCTCACCAGCACTAGCGGGAACAGATACGCAGTATTTT
CDR3 protein: CASSPALAGTDTQYF

V gene: TRBV27
D gene: TRBD2
clone size: -
J gene: TRBJ2-2
CDR3 DNA: TGTGCCAGCAGGCGGGAGGGCCCCGGGGAGCTGTTTTTT
CDR3 protein: CASRREGPGELFF

V gene: TRBV5-4
D gene: TRBD2
clone size: once
J gene: TRBJ2-7
CDR3 DNA: TGTGCCAGCAGCCGGGGGACTAGCTACGAGCAGTACTTC
CDR3 protein: CASSRGTSYEQYF

V gene: TRBV9
D gene: -
clone size: -
J gene: TRBJ1-4
CDR3 DNA: TGTGCCAGCAGCGTAAACGGGAATGAAAAACTGTTTTTT
CDR3 protein: CASSVNGNEKLFF

V gene: TRBV29-1
D gene: TRBD2
clone size: -
J gene: TRBJ2-1
CDR3 DNA: TGCAGCGTTGATGTCCCAGCGGGAGGGCCTGGTGAGCAGTTCTTC
CDR3 protein: CSVDVPAGGPGEQFF

V gene: TRBV6-2/TRBV6-3
D gene: -
clone size: -
J gene: TRBJ2-1
CDR3 DNA: TGTGCCAGCAGTGACAGGTGGGCCAATGAGCAGTTCTTC
CDR3 protein: CASSDRWANEQFF

V gene: TRBV10-3
D gene: -
clone size: -
J gene: TRBJ1-3
CDR3 DNA: TGTGCCACTGAAAGGAGCTCTGGAAACACCATATATTTT
CDR3 protein: CATERSSGNTIYF

V gene: TRBV25-1
D gene: TRBD1
clone size: -
J gene: TRBJ2-7
CDR3 DNA: TGTGCCAGCATGTCGGACAGGGCCTACGAGCAGTACTTC
CDR3 protein: CASMSDRAYEQYF

V gene: TRBV12-5
D gene: -
clone size: -
J gene: TRBJ2-1
CDR3 DNA: TGTGCTAGTGGTTTGTCTGAGTACAATGAGCAGTTCTTC
CDR3 protein: CASGLSEYNEQFF

V gene: TRBV21-1
D gene: -
clone size: -
J gene: TRBJ2-5
CDR3 DNA: TGTGCCAGCAGTCCCCCGAGGGTAGCGGGAGCCCAAGAGACCCAGTACTTC
CDR3 protein: CASSPPRVAGAQETQYF

V gene: TRBV9
D gene: -
clone size: -
J gene: TRBJ2-2
CDR3 DNA: TGTGCCAGCAGCCCCGGGTCAGGGTACACCGGGGAGCTGTTTTTT
CDR3 protein: CASSPGSGYTGELFF

V gene: TRBV19
D gene: -
clone size: -
J gene: TRBJ1-5
CDR3 DNA: TGTGCCAGTAGTATAGACTACAGGGTGGATCAGCCCCAGCATTTT
CDR3 protein: CASSIDYRVDQPQHF

V gene: TRBV7-8
D gene: -
clone size: -
J gene: TRBJ2-1
CDR3 DNA: TGTGCCAGCAGCTCCCGGACTGACAATGAGCAGTTCTTC
CDR3 protein: CASSSRTDNEQFF

V gene: TRBV18
D gene: -
clone size: -
J gene: TRBJ2-1
CDR3 DNA: TGTGCCAGCTCACCCCGTCGGGGCGGGAATGACAATGAGCAGTTCTTC
CDR3 protein: CASSPRRGGNDNEQFF

V gene: TRBV7-8
D gene: -
clone size: -
J gene: TRBJ1-5
CDR3 DNA: TGTGCCAGCAGCTTAGCGATGGAGTTGCAGCCCCAGCATTTT
CDR3 protein: CASSLAMELQPQHF

V gene: TRBV18
D gene: -
clone size: once
J gene: TRBJ2-3
CDR3 DNA: TGTGCCAGCTCACCACAGGGGCCAGATACGCAGTATTTT
CDR3 protein: CASSPQGPDTQYF

V gene: TRBV3-1/TRBV3-2
D gene: -
clone size: -
J gene: TRBJ2-3
CDR3 DNA: TGTGCCAGCAGACCACTGAGAAAATCGGATACGCAGTATTTT
CDR3 protein: CASRPLRKSDTQYF

V gene: TRBV4-1
D gene: TRBD1
clone size: -
J gene: TRBJ2-5
CDR3 DNA: TGCGCCAGCAGCCTGACCGGGACAGGGAGAGAGACCCAGTACTTC
CDR3 protein: CASSLTGTGRETQYF

V gene: TRBV30
D gene: -
clone size: -
J gene: TRBJ1-4
CDR3 DNA: TGTGCCTGGGGCCTAGGAACTAGGGAAAAACTGTTTTTT
CDR3 protein: CAWGLGTREKLFF

V gene: TRBV7-2
D gene: TRBD2
clone size: -
J gene: TRBJ2-5
CDR3 DNA: TGTGCCAGCAGCGCGGCTAGCGGACTGTACCAAGAGACCCAGTACTTC
CDR3 protein: CASSAASGLYQETQYF

V gene: TRBV19
D gene: -
clone size: -
J gene: TRBJ1-3
CDR3 DNA: TGTGCCAGTAGTCTCCGGACAGTGATTTCTGGAAACACCATATATTTT
CDR3 protein: CASSLRTVISGNTIYF

V gene: TRBV30
D gene: TRBD2
clone size: once
J gene: TRBJ2-1
CDR3 DNA: TGTGCCTGGAGTCTAGCGGGAGAATTAGGGCAGTTCTTC
CDR3 protein: CAWSLAGELGQFF

V gene: TRBV4-2
D gene: TRBD2
clone size: -
J gene: TRBJ2-1
CDR3 DNA: TGTGCCAGCAGCCAGACGAGGGGACTAGAGCCCCTTTACAATGAGCAGTTCTTC
CDR3 protein: CASSQTRGLEPLYNEQFF

V gene: TRBV12-3/TRBV12-4
D gene: -
clone size: -
J gene: TRBJ1-1
CDR3 DNA: TGTGCCAGCACGGTGAACACTGAAGCTTTCTTT
CDR3 protein: CASTVNTEAFF

V gene: TRBV15
D gene: -
clone size: -
J gene: TRBJ2-5
CDR3 DNA: TGTGCCACCAGCAGAGATCCGGGGTGGACCCAGTACTTC
CDR3 protein: CATSRDPGWTQYF

V gene: TRBV12-3/TRBV12-4
D gene: -
clone size: -
J gene: TRBJ1-4
CDR3 DNA: TGTGCCAGCAGTTTAAAAGGGGCAGGAAAACTGTTTTTT
CDR3 protein: CASSLKGAGKLFF

V gene: TRBV5-4
D gene: TRBD2
clone size: -
J gene: TRBJ2-5
CDR3 DNA: TGTGCCAGCAGCTTCAGGACTAGCGGGAGAGAGACCCAGTACTTC
CDR3 protein: CASSFRTSGRETQYF

V gene: TRBV7-3
D gene: -
clone size: -
J gene: TRBJ2-2
CDR3 DNA: TGTGCCCGAGAGAGCGAACCTAACACCGGGGAGCTGTTTTTT
CDR3 protein: CARESEPNTGELFF

V gene: TRBV29-1
D gene: TRBD1
clone size: once
J gene: TRBJ2-1
CDR3 DNA: TGCAGCGTCCCGGGGACAGGGGGCAGTGAGCAGTTCTTC
CDR3 protein: CSVPGTGGSEQFF